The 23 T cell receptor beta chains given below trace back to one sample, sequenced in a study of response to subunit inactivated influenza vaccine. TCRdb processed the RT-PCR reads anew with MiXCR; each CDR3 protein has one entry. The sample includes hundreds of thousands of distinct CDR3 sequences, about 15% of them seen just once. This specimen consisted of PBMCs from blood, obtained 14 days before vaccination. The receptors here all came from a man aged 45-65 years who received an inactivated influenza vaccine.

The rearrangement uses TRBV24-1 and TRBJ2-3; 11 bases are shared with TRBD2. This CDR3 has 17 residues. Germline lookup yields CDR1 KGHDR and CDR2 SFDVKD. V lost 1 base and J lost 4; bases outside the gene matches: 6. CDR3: CATSDLPGTSGPDTQYF. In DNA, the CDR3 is TGTGCCACCAGTGATTTACCCGGGACTAGCGGCCCAGATACGCAGTATTTT.

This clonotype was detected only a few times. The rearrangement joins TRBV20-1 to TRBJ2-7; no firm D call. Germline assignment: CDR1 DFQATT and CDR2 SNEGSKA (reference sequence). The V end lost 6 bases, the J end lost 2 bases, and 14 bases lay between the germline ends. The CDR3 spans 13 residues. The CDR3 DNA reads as TGCAGTGCGGGCCGGAGATCTGCCTACGAGCAGTACTTC. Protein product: CSAGRRSAYEQYF.

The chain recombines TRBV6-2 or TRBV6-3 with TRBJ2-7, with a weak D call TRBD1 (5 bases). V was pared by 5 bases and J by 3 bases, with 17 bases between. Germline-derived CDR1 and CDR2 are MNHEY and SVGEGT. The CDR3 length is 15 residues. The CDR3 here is CASSKVRDSYYEQYF. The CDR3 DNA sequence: TGTGCCAGCAGTAAGGTGCGTGACAGCTACTACGAGCAGTACTTC.

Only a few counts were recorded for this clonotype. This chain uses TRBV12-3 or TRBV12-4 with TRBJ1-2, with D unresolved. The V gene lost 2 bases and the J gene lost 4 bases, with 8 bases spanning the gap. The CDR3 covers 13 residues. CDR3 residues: CASSLNVAYGYTF. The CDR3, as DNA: TGTGCCAGCAGTTTAAACGTTGCCTATGGCTACACCTTC.

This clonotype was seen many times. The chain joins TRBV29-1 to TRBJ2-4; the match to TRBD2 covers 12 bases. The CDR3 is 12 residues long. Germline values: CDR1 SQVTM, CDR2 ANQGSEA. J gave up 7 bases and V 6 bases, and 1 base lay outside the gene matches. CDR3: CSVGLAGNIQYF. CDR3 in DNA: TGCAGCGTAGGACTAGCGGGGAACATTCAGTACTTC.

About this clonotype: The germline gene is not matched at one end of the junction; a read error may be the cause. As DNA, the CDR3 is TGTGCCAGCAGCTTAGAGGCGGGTTCCTCCGAGCAGTACTTC. Translating it yields CASSLEAGSSEQYF. The chain is built from TRBV7-9 and TRBJ2-7; D perhaps matches TRBD2 (5 bases). Germline V gives CDR1 SEHNR, CDR2 FQNEAQ (reference sequence). The CDR3 length is 14 residues.

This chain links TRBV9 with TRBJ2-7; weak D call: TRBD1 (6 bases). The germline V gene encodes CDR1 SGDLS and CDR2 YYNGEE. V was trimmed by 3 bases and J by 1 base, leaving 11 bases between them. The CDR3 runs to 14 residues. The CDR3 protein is CASSGDIGSYEQYF. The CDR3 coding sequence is TGTGCCAGCAGCGGGGACATCGGTTCCTACGAGCAGTACTTC. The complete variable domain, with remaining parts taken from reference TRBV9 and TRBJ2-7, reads DSGVTQTPKHLITATGQRVTLRCSPRSGDLSVYWYQQSLDQGLQFLIQYYNGEERAKGNILERFSAQQFPDLHSELNLSSLELGDSALYFCASSGDIGSYEQYFGPGTRLTVT.

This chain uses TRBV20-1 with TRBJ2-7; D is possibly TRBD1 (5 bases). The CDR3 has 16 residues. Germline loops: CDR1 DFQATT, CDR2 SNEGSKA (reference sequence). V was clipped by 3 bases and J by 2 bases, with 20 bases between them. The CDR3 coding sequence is TGCAGTGCTAGGGCCATTGGGCCTAAGGGGACCTACGAGCAGTACTTC. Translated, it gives CSARAIGPKGTYEQYF.

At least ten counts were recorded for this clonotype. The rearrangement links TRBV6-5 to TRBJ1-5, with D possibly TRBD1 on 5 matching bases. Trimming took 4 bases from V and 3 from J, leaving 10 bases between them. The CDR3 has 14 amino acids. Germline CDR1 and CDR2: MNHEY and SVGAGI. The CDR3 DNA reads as TGTGCCAGCAGTTTTCAGGGACCCAATCAGCCCCAGCATTTT. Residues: CASSFQGPNQPQHF.

The CDR3 reads CASSVSGGFYNEQFF. DNA of the CDR3: TGTGCCAGCAGCGTCAGCGGGGGGTTTTACAATGAGCAGTTCTTC. The chain joins TRBV11-2 to TRBJ2-1; TRBD2 matches 9 bases. Germline loops: CDR1 SGHAT, CDR2 FQNNGV. This CDR3 has 15 amino acids. V was clipped by 5 bases and J by 4 bases; unmatched bases: 6.

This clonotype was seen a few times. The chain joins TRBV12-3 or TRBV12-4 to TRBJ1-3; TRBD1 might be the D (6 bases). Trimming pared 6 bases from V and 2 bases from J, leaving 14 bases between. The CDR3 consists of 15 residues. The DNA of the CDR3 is TGTGCCAGCAGCCCAGTGGGGGGGCCTGGAAACACCATATATTTT. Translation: CASSPVGGPGNTIYF.

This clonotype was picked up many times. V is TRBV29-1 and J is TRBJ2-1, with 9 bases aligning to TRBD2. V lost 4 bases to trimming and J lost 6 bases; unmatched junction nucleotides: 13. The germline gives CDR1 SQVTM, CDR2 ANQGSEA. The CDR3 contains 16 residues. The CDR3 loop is CSVVSRWASGANEQFF. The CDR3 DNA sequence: TGCAGCGTTGTGTCTAGATGGGCTAGCGGGGCCAATGAGCAGTTCTTC.

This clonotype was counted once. This CDR3 is CASSFLTGGNQPQHF. Here the CDR3 DNA reads TGTGCCAGCAGTTTTTTGACAGGGGGAAATCAGCCCCAGCATTTT. This rearrangement joins TRBV2 to TRBJ1-5; 9 nucleotides align to TRBD1. The V and J ends lost 5 bases and 4 bases, in that order; junction bases with no gene match: 6. CDR3 length: 15 amino acids. Looked up from germline, CDR1 is SNHLY and CDR2 is FYNNEI.

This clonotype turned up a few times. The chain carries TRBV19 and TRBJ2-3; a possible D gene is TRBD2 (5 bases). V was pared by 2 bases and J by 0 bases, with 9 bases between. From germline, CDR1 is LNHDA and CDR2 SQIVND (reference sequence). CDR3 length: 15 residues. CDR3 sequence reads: CASSITRRSTDTQYF. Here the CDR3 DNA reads TGTGCCAGTAGTATAACTAGGCGTAGCACAGATACGCAGTATTTT.

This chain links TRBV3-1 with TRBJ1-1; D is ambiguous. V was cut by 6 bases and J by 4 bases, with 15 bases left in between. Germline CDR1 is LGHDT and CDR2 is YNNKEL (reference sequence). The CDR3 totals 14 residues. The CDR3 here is CASSLNRVATEAFF. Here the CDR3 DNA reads TGTGCCAGCAGTCTCAATAGGGTTGCCACTGAAGCTTTCTTT.

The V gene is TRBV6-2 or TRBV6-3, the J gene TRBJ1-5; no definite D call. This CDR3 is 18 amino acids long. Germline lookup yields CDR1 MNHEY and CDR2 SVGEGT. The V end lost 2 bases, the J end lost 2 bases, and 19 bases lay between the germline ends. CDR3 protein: CASSYVFFGLGGNQPQHF. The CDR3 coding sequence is TGTGCCAGCAGTTACGTGTTCTTTGGGTTAGGAGGCAATCAGCCCCAGCATTTT.

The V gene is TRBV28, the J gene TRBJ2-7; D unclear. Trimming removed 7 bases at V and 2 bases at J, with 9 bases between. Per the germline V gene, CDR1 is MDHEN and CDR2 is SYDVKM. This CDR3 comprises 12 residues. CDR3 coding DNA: TGTGCCAGCAAATCCACAACCTACGAGCAGTACTTC. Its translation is CASKSTTYEQYF.

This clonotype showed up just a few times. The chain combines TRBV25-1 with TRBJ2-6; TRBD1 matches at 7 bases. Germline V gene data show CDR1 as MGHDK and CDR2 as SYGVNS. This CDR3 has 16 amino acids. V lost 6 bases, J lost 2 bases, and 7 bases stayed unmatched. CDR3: CASSSTQGAGANVLTF. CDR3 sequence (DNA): TGTGCCAGCAGCTCTACCCAGGGGGCTGGGGCCAACGTCCTGACTTTC. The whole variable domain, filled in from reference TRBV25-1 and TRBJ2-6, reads EADIYQTPRYLVIGTGKKITLECSQTMGHDKMYWYQQDPGMELHLIHYSYGVNSTEKGDLSSESTVSRIRTEHFPLTLESARPSHTSQYLCASSSTQGAGANVLTFGAGSRLTVL.

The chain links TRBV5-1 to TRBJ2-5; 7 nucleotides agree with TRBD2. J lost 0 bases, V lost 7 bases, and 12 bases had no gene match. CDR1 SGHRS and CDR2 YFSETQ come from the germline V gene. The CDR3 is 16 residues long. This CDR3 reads CASCLGGTTYQETQYF. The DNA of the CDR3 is TGCGCCAGCTGCCTCGGGGGGACTACGTACCAAGAGACCCAGTACTTC.

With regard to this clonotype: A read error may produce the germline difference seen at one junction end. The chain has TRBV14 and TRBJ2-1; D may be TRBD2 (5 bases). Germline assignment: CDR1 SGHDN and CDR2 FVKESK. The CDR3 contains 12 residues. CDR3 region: CASSQVGDELFF. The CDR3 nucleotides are TGTGCCAGCAGCCAAGTCGGGGATGAGCTGTTCTTC.

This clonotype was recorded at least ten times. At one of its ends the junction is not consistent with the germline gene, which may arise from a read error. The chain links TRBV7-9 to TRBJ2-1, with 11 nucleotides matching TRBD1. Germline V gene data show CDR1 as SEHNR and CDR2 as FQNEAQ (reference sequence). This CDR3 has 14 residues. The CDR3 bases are TGCGCCAGCAGCCTGGGACAGGGGGGGAATGAGCAGTTCTTC. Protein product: CASSLGQGGNEQFF. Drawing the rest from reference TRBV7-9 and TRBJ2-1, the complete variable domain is DTGVSQNPRHKITKRGQNVTFRCDPISEHNRLYWYRQTLGQGPEFLTYFQNEAQLEKSRLLSDRFSAERPKGSFSTLEIQRTEQGDSAMYLCASSLGQGGNEQFFGPGTRLTVL.

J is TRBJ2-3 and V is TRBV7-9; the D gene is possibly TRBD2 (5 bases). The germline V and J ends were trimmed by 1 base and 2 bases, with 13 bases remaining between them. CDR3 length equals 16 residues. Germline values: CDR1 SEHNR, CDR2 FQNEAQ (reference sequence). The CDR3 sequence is CASSLESVGATDTQYF. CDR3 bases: TGTGCCAGCAGCTTAGAGTCTGTGGGAGCCACAGATACGCAGTATTTT.

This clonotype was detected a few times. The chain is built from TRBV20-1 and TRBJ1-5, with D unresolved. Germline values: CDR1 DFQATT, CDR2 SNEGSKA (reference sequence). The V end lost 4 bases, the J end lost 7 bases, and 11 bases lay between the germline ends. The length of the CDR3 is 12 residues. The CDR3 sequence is CSATGFGQPQHF. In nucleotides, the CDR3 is TGCAGTGCTACCGGTTTCGGCCAGCCCCAGCATTTT.